The 23 T cell receptor beta chains in this list originate from one sample, sequenced in a study of blood T cell repertoires in COVID-19. The table came from immunoSEQ multiplex PCR; TCRdb's copy has only in-frame clones and leaves some out. The table includes about 160,000 clones, around 84% detected once. Sequences were obtained from peripheral blood. These receptors were obtained from a man aged 40-55 years with acute or convalescent COVID-19.

This sequence joins TRBV12-2 and TRBJ2-2; TRBD1 is the table's D call, not checked against the DNA. TRBV12-2 has pseudogene status. This CDR3 is 17 amino acids long. The DNA of the CDR3 is TGTGCAAGTCGGCTTGTCAGGGGGCGGCGAAACACCGGGGAGCTGTTTTTT. Its protein product is CASRLVRGRRNTGELFF.

The chain has TRBV30 and TRBJ1-3; unclear D gene. CDR1 is GTSNPN, CDR2 SVGIG, per germline (reference sequence). Trimming shortened V by 2 bases and J by 0 bases, and 5 bases separated the two germline ends. The CDR3 has 13 amino acids. The CDR3 region has the DNA TGTGCCTGGAGTCACAGCTCTGGAAACACCATATATTTT. It specifies CAWSHSSGNTIYF. Drawing the rest from reference TRBV30 and TRBJ1-3, the complete variable domain is SQTIHQWPATLVQPVGSPLSLECTVEGTSNPNLYWYRQAAGRGLQLLFYSVGIGQISSEVPQNLSASRPQDRQFILSSKKLLLSDSGFYLCAWSHSSGNTIYFGEGSWLTVV.

The chain is built from TRBV28 and TRBJ1-6; perhaps TRBD1 as D (6 bases). This CDR3 has 14 residues. Germline V CDR1 and CDR2: MDHEN, SYDVKM. Trimming removed 2 bases at V and 10 bases at J, with 12 bases between. CDR3 nucleotides: TGTGCCAGCAGTTTACCTGGGGGCGGATCACCCCTCCACTTT. Translation: CASSLPGGGSPLHF.

CDR3 nucleotide sequence: TGCAGCGTTGGAGAGGGCAGCCACAACTATGGCTACACCTTC. It encodes CSVGEGSHNYGYTF. This chain uses TRBV29-1 with TRBJ1-2, with D uncertain. The germline CDR1 and CDR2 sequences are SQVTM and ANQGSEA. CDR3 length: 14 residues. Trimming cost V 4 bases and J 2 bases, with 14 bases left between them. Full variable domain (rest looked up from reference TRBV29-1 and TRBJ1-2): SAVISQKPSRDICQRGTSLTIQCQVDSQVTMMFWYRQQPGQSLTLIATANQGSEATYESGFVIDKFPISRPNLTFSTLTVSNMSPEDSSIYLCSVGEGSHNYGYTFGSGTRLTVV.

V is TRBV21-1 and J is TRBJ1-5. TRBV21-1 constitutes a pseudogene. The CDR3 has 14 amino acids. The CDR3 region has the DNA TGTGCCAGCAGCAACGACCGGGGTGATTGGCCCCAGCATTTT. Translated, it gives CASSNDRGDWPQHF.

This clone was detected once. V gene TRBV7-2 combines with J gene TRBJ2-1, with 12 nucleotides matching TRBD2. The CDR3 has 16 residues. Germline V gives CDR1 SGHTA, CDR2 FQGNSA. V was clipped by 5 bases and J by 9 bases; unmatched bases: 11. The DNA for the CDR3 is TGTGCCAGCAGCCCTTACCTAGCGGGGGGGCTTGGTGAGCAGTTCTTC. Protein sequence: CASSPYLAGGLGEQFF. Filled out from reference TRBV7-2 and TRBJ2-1, the complete variable domain reads GAGVSQSPSNKVTEKGKDVELRCDPISGHTALYWYRQSLGQGLEFLIYFQGNSAPDKSGLPSDRFSAERTGGSVSTLTIQRTQQEDSAVYLCASSPYLAGGLGEQFFGPGTRLTVL.

This chain uses TRBV10-3 with TRBJ1-3; no reliable D call. In germline, CDR1 is ENHRY, CDR2 SYGVKD. With 4 bases removed from V and 0 bases from J, the gap between germline ends came to 4 bases. The CDR3 loop spans 13 amino acids. In DNA, the CDR3 is TGTGCCATCAGTGGTAGCTCTGGAAACACCATATATTTT. Translated, it gives CAISGSSGNTIYF.

The V and J genes are TRBV5-1 and TRBJ1-1; TRBD1 might be the D (5 bases). Between the trimmed V and J ends, which lost 6 bases and 4 bases, there was a span of 16 bases. The CDR3 consists of 14 residues. Germline V CDR1 and CDR2: SGHRS, YFSETQ. DNA for the CDR3: TGCGCCAGCACCCTGGGGGGGGTTATCACTGAAGCTTTCTTT. Its protein product is CASTLGGVITEAFF.

The V and J genes are TRBV5-4 and TRBJ1-1; possible D gene TRBD1, 6 bases. The germline V and J ends were trimmed by 5 bases and 1 base, with 18 bases remaining between them. Germline V CDR1 and CDR2: SGHNT, YYREEE (reference sequence). CDR3 length equals 16 residues. CDR3 nucleotides: TGTGCCAGCAGTCTGGGAGAGGACAGACCGAACACTGAAGCTTTCTTT. Encoded protein: CASSLGEDRPNTEAFF. Full variable domain (missing parts from reference TRBV5-4 and TRBJ1-1): ETGVTQSPTHLIKTRGQQVTLRCSSQSGHNTVSWYQQALGQGPQFIFQYYREEENGRGNFPPRFSGLQFPNYSSELNVNALELDDSALYLCASSLGEDRPNTEAFFGQGTRLTVV.

The CDR3 DNA reads as TGTGCCAGCAGCCAAGCGCACAGTAGCGGGGGGAGAAATGAGCAGTTCTTC. It codes for CASSQAHSSGGRNEQFF. This sequence joins TRBV3-1 (or the pseudogene TRBV3-2) and TRBJ2-1; 10 bases align to TRBD2. The CDR3 covers 17 residues. The V and J ends lost 1 base and 7 bases, in that order; junction bases with no gene match: 10. Germline V gene data show CDR1 as LGHDT and CDR2 as YNNKEL (reference sequence).

The chain employs TRBV7-2 and TRBJ2-5; 8 positions agree with TRBD2. Trimming took 5 bases from V and 2 from J; bases not matched to a gene: 4. Germline lookup yields CDR1 SGHTA and CDR2 FQGNSA. This CDR3 is built from 14 residues. The CDR3 DNA follows: TGTGCCAGCAGCATTACTAGCGGACAAGAGACCCAGTACTTC. It translates to CASSITSGQETQYF.

The chain carries TRBV9 and TRBJ2-1; 8 positions match TRBD1. The CDR3 is 12 residues long. J gave up 9 bases and V 6 bases, and 5 bases lay outside the gene matches. Germline-derived CDR1 and CDR2 are SGDLS and YYNGEE. The CDR3 sequence: CASIGDRGEQFF. DNA for the CDR3: TGTGCCAGCATCGGAGACAGGGGTGAGCAGTTCTTC.

The gene calls are TRBV6-2 or TRBV6-3 and TRBJ1-2, with D perhaps TRBD1 (6 bases). CDR1 is MNHEY, CDR2 SVGEGT, per germline. V lost 6 bases and J 0 bases, leaving 17 bases between the germline ends. This CDR3 spans 16 amino acids. In nucleotides, the CDR3 is TGTGCCAGCAGCCTCGTTACAGGGTTTACTAACTATGGCTACACCTTC. Translation gives CASSLVTGFTNYGYTF.

The gene calls are TRBV19 and TRBJ2-7; D remains unclear. The length of the CDR3 is 12 residues. V shed 8 bases and J shed 5 bases, with 13 bases lying between them. Germline V gene data show CDR1 as LNHDA and CDR2 as SQIVND (reference sequence). CDR3 residues: CASASESNEQYF. The CDR3 DNA sequence: TGTGCCAGTGCCTCGGAGAGTAACGAGCAGTACTTC.

V and J are TRBV24-1 and TRBJ1-2; tentative D call: TRBD1 (5 bases). Deletions cut 5 bases from V and 4 bases from J, with 13 bases between. Germline CDR1 and CDR2: KGHDR and SFDVKD. The CDR3 is 14 residues long. CDR3 residues: CATSAPDRTYGYTF. The CDR3, as DNA: TGTGCCACCAGTGCCCCCGACAGAACCTATGGCTACACCTTC.

The table lists this clone with a few counts. The J gene is TRBJ2-1, the V gene TRBV9; D gene unclear. V lost 1 base, J lost 0 bases, and 11 bases lay in between. Germline V lookup: CDR1 SGDLS, CDR2 YYNGEE. The CDR3 is 16 residues long. The chain's CDR3 is CASSVSAWSSYNEQFF. In DNA form, the CDR3 reads TGTGCCAGCAGCGTATCAGCCTGGAGCTCCTACAATGAGCAGTTCTTC.

To note about this clone: The junction and the germline gene differ at one end; a read error may be behind it. The CDR3 sequence is CASSPPGTGTQYF. The CDR3, as DNA: TGTGCCAGCTCACCACCAGGGACAGGTACGCAGTATTTT. The gene calls are TRBV18 and TRBJ2-3; 8 positions match TRBD1. The CDR3 runs to 13 residues. Germline assignment: CDR1 KGHSH and CDR2 LQKENI.

The chain carries TRBV29-1 and TRBJ1-1, with D possibly TRBD1 on 6 matching bases. Germline V lookup: CDR1 SQVTM, CDR2 ANQGSEA. The CDR3 length is 13 residues. V was pared by 8 bases and J by 3 bases, with 16 bases between. The CDR3 protein is CSLSRTADTEAFF. Here the CDR3 DNA reads TGCAGCCTATCACGGACAGCCGACACTGAAGCTTTCTTT.

The V gene is TRBV6-2 or TRBV6-3, the J gene TRBJ2-1, with D perhaps TRBD1 (6 bases). The CDR3 is 13 amino acids. Germline assignment: CDR1 MNHEY and CDR2 SVGEGT. The V end lost 5 bases, the J end lost 9 bases, and 14 bases lay between the germline ends. CDR3 sequence: CASSRGGGSEQFF. CDR3 in DNA: TGTGCCAGCAGTCGTGGGGGCGGAAGTGAGCAGTTCTTC.

The chain links TRBV18 to TRBJ1-2, with D possibly matching TRBD1 (6 bases). V shed 0 bases and J shed 8 bases, with 16 bases lying between them. Germline-derived CDR1 and CDR2 are KGHSH and LQKENI. The CDR3 contains 15 residues. CDR3: CASSPPSKGQTGYTF. The CDR3, as DNA: TGTGCCAGCTCACCACCAAGTAAGGGACAAACAGGCTACACCTTC.

The gene calls are TRBV7-3 and TRBJ2-4, with D uncertain. This CDR3 comprises 13 residues. CDR1 is SGHTA and CDR2 is FQGTGA in the germline V gene. V was cut by 5 bases and J by 0 bases, with 5 bases left in between. The CDR3 region is CASSPGAKNIQYF. The DNA for the CDR3 is TGTGCCAGCAGCCCAGGAGCCAAAAACATTCAGTACTTC.

This clone was counted once. This chain uses TRBV3-1 (or the pseudogene TRBV3-2) with TRBJ1-6, with D possibly being TRBD1 (6 bases). Germline CDR1 reads LGHDT; CDR2 reads YNNKEL (reference sequence). Trimming stripped 3 bases from V and 10 bases from J, with 16 bases between. This CDR3 has 15 residues. CDR3 amino acids: CASSQYQAQGSPLHF. In DNA form, the CDR3 reads TGTGCCAGCAGCCAGTACCAGGCTCAGGGGTCACCCCTCCACTTT.

The V gene is TRBV10-3, the J gene TRBJ1-1; a possible D gene is TRBD1 (5 bases). The V gene's germline CDR1 is ENHRY and CDR2 SYGVKD. The ends were cut back, 7 bases at V and 1 base at J, with 13 bases in the middle. The CDR3 contains 14 residues. CDR3 nucleotides: TGTGCCATCAAGGACAAGATGGGGAACACTGAAGCTTTCTTT. Residues: CAIKDKMGNTEAFF.